This entry lists 19 T cell receptor beta chains sequenced from one sample in a study of human T cells and chemical hapten exposure. TCRdb re-analysed the RACE reads in MiXCR, keeping a single row per CDR3 protein. The data show some 100,000 distinct CDR3 sequences, roughly a tenth seen once. The sample's time point: patch test 2, 6 weeks after DPC sensitization. Treatment reported: therapeutic diphenylcyclopropenone sensitization with weekly scalp DPC. Material: whole blood, obtained in connection with sensitization to the hapten diphenylcyclopropenone (DPC). The origin of the receptors is a woman between 40 and 55 years old with alopecia areata. Some clones in this sample may be carry-over from other donors' samples.

The gene calls are TRBV6-5 and TRBJ2-2; D gene uncertain. The germline V gene encodes CDR1 MNHEY and CDR2 SVGAGI. V lost 7 bases and J 6 bases, leaving 12 bases between the germline ends. This CDR3 region has 13 residues. The CDR3 DNA follows: TGTGCCAGCAACCAACGAGAGGCCGGGGAGCTGTTTTTT. This encodes CASNQREAGELFF.

In its sample, this clonotype was seen many times. The V call is TRBV28, the J call TRBJ2-7; D gene ambiguous. CDR3 length: 11 residues. Germline lookup yields CDR1 MDHEN and CDR2 SYDVKM. Trimming removed 6 bases from V and 5 bases from J, with 8 bases in between. This CDR3 reads CASSLQHEQYF. In nucleotides, the CDR3 is TGTGCCAGCAGCCTACAGCACGAGCAGTACTTC.

This clonotype was counted a few times. An end of the junction does not agree with germline; a read error may underlie this. The CDR3 DNA reads as TGCGCCAGCAGTTTGGGAGAAGGGCTAGCGGGGCGTTTCTACGAGCAGTACTTC. As protein: CASSLGEGLAGRFYEQYF. The V gene is TRBV5-1, the J gene TRBJ2-7; 9 bases match TRBD2. CDR1 and CDR2 (germline): SGHRS, YFSETQ. The CDR3 sequence is 18 residues long.

This clonotype was found many times. CDR3 bases: TGCAGCGTTGATAGGGGGAACCAAGAGACCCAGTACTTC. Translated: CSVDRGNQETQYF. The chain combines TRBV29-1 with TRBJ2-5; a weak D match, TRBD1 (6 bases). CDR1 and CDR2 from the germline V gene are SQVTM and ANQGSEA. The CDR3 length is 13 residues. Trimming pared 3 bases from V and 0 bases from J, leaving 8 bases between.

This clonotype was counted between two and nine times. The V and J genes are TRBV7-9 and TRBJ1-2, with TRBD1 as a possible D gene (6 bases). The V end was cut by 1 base, the J end by 4 bases, with 13 bases between. This CDR3 region has 15 residues. The V gene's germline CDR1 is SEHNR and CDR2 FQNEAQ (reference sequence). CDR3 loop: CASSLGAADSYGYTF. The CDR3 DNA sequence: TGTGCCAGCAGCTTAGGGGCCGCGGACAGCTATGGCTACACCTTC.

This clonotype was seen only a few times. The chain combines TRBV6-2 or TRBV6-3 with TRBJ2-1; 11 nucleotides match TRBD2. Germline trimming cut 5 bases from V and 3 bases from J; bases unmatched to any gene: 12. From germline, CDR1 is MNHEY and CDR2 SVGEGT. This CDR3 region has 18 residues. CDR3 amino acids: CASSRPHQTSGDYNEQFF. CDR3 coding DNA: TGTGCCAGCAGTCGCCCTCACCAGACTAGCGGGGACTACAATGAGCAGTTCTTC.

This clonotype has at least ten counts. The chain has TRBV20-1 and TRBJ2-1, with 10 nucleotides matching TRBD2. The germline CDR1 and CDR2 sequences are DFQATT and SNEGSKA (reference sequence). J gave up 3 bases and V 2 bases, and 7 bases lay outside the gene matches. The CDR3 has 16 residues. The DNA for the CDR3 is TGCAGTGCTAGATTTCTAGCGGGAGATCGCTACAATGAGCAGTTCTTC. This translates into CSARFLAGDRYNEQFF.

This clonotype was detected a few times. The gene calls are TRBV9 and TRBJ2-1, with TRBD2 matching over 14 bases. CDR1 is SGDLS and CDR2 is YYNGEE in the germline V gene. The CDR3 has 18 residues. Trimming removed 3 bases from V and 2 bases from J; junction bases left unmatched: 7. As DNA, the CDR3 is TGTGCCAGCAGCGCTCAGACTAGCGGGAGGGCCGCCTACAATGAGCAGTTCTTC. Translated: CASSAQTSGRAAYNEQFF.

This clonotype was observed a few times. V gene TRBV4-2 combines with J gene TRBJ2-5; perhaps TRBD1 as D (6 bases). The CDR3 consists of 16 residues. Per germline, CDR1 LGHNA and CDR2 YNFKEQ. Trimming removed 0 bases at V and 0 bases at J, with 11 bases between. CDR3 region: CASSQDGQGYQETQYF. The CDR3 DNA sequence: TGTGCCAGCAGCCAAGATGGGCAGGGGTACCAAGAGACCCAGTACTTC.

The sample holds many counts of this clonotype. This sequence joins TRBV18 and TRBJ2-3; no reliable D call. Germline V gene data show CDR1 as KGHSH and CDR2 as LQKENI. The ends were cut back, 1 base at V and 6 bases at J, with 5 bases in the middle. This CDR3 is built from 12 residues. The chain's CDR3 is CASSPQPDTQYF. The DNA for the CDR3 is TGTGCCAGCTCACCACAACCCGATACGCAGTATTTT.

This clonotype was found many times. This chain uses TRBV7-2 with TRBJ2-4; tentatively, D is TRBD1 (6 bases). Deletions cut 5 bases from V and 1 base from J, with 18 bases between. The CDR3 extends over 17 amino acids. The germline gives CDR1 SGHTA, CDR2 FQGNSA. CDR3 DNA sequence: TGTGCCAGCAGCGCACTCCAGGGGCTCAGGGCCAAAAACATTCAGTACTTC. Translated, it gives CASSALQGLRAKNIQYF.

This clonotype was detected ten times or more. The rearrangement uses TRBV20-1 and TRBJ2-1; TRBD1 matches at 8 bases. The CDR3 is 15 amino acids. Germline assignment: CDR1 DFQATT and CDR2 SNEGSKA (reference sequence). Germline trimming cut 0 bases from V and 9 bases from J; bases unmatched to any gene: 10. CDR3 sequence: CSARDLDRVGGEQFF. Here the CDR3 DNA reads TGCAGTGCTAGAGATCTGGACAGGGTGGGCGGTGAGCAGTTCTTC.

This clonotype was counted a few times. The chain uses TRBV18 and TRBJ1-3; no clear D gene. The germline V gene encodes CDR1 KGHSH and CDR2 LQKENI. CDR3 length: 16 amino acids. V was shortened by 3 bases and J by 0 bases, with 12 bases between the two germline ends. CDR3 DNA sequence: TGTGCCAGCTCACCTTTCGACACGAGCTCTGGAAACACCATATATTTT. It codes for CASSPFDTSSGNTIYF.

This clonotype was recorded a few times. V gene TRBV28 combines with J gene TRBJ1-6; maybe TRBD1 (6 bases). V gave up 6 bases and J gave up 10 bases, with 10 bases separating them. Germline lookup yields CDR1 MDHEN and CDR2 SYDVKM. The CDR3 contains 12 residues. This CDR3 is CASRQGFSPLHF. The CDR3 coding sequence is TGTGCCAGCAGGCAGGGGTTCTCACCCCTCCACTTT.

In this sample, this clonotype turned up many times. CDR3 residues: CSVDGDSSTNEQFF. The CDR3 DNA sequence: TGCAGCGTTGATGGGGACAGTAGTACCAATGAGCAGTTCTTC. The chain employs TRBV29-1 and TRBJ2-1; TRBD1 matches 7 bases. Germline V lookup: CDR1 SQVTM, CDR2 ANQGSEA. V dropped 3 bases and J dropped 6; count of bases not matched to a gene: 8. The CDR3 is 14 amino acids.

V gene TRBV29-1 combines with J gene TRBJ2-1; D could derive from TRBD1 or TRBD2 (5 bases each). CDR3 size: 11 residues. V was cut by 0 bases and J by 15 bases, with 12 bases left in between. In germline, CDR1 is SQVTM, CDR2 ANQGSEA. CDR3 DNA: TGCAGCGTTGAAGATAGGGGAGTTTGGTTCTTC. Translation gives CSVEDRGVWFF.

This clonotype was picked up a small number of times. The chain is built from TRBV6-2 or TRBV6-3 and TRBJ2-1; D is unclear. This CDR3 comprises 15 residues. The germline V gene encodes CDR1 MNHEY and CDR2 SVGEGT. V gave up 7 bases and J gave up 5 bases, with 18 bases separating them. CDR3 sequence reads: CASTLNGLYNNEQFF. The CDR3 DNA follows: TGTGCCAGCACCTTGAACGGGCTTTACAACAATGAGCAGTTCTTC.

The rearrangement uses TRBV28 and TRBJ1-5, with D possibly being TRBD1 (5 bases). V lost 5 bases and J lost 4, with 18 bases in between. Germline V gene lookup returns CDR1 MDHEN and CDR2 SYDVKM. The CDR3 has 16 residues. The CDR3 bases are TGTGCCAGCAGTCCGCAGAGGGGACCGCCTAATCAGCCCCAGCATTTT. The encoded protein is CASSPQRGPPNQPQHF.

This clonotype was observed many times. The genes are TRBV2 and TRBJ2-2; D is unresolved. CDR3 length: 11 amino acids. The germline CDR1 and CDR2 sequences are SNHLY and FYNNEI. The germline V and J ends were trimmed by 4 bases and 9 bases, with 6 bases remaining between them. CDR3 sequence (DNA): TGTGCCAGCAGTGCCGCCCGGGAGCTGTTTTTT. Translated: CASSAARELFF.